This entry concerns a single TCR beta chain. The source of the sample is a study of control samples from healthy donors and cancer patients. CDR1 is GTSNPN, CDR2 SVGIG, per germline (reference sequence). The length of the CDR3 is 13 residues. Trimming left V 3 bases short and J 1 base short, with 9 bases between. Some clones are missing from TCRdb's copy, which holds only in-frame ones; the method was immunoSEQ multiplex PCR. Here the sample spans about 410,000 clones, 80% to 95% being singletons. The sample consisted of PBMCs. The rearrangement joins TRBV30 to TRBJ1-1, with a possible D match to TRBD1 (5 bases). The receptor's source is a man in his forties or fifties with head and neck cancer. The CDR3 protein is CAWRLRENTEAFF. Here the CDR3 DNA reads TGTGCCTGGAGACTCAGGGAGAACACTGAAGCTTTCTTT.